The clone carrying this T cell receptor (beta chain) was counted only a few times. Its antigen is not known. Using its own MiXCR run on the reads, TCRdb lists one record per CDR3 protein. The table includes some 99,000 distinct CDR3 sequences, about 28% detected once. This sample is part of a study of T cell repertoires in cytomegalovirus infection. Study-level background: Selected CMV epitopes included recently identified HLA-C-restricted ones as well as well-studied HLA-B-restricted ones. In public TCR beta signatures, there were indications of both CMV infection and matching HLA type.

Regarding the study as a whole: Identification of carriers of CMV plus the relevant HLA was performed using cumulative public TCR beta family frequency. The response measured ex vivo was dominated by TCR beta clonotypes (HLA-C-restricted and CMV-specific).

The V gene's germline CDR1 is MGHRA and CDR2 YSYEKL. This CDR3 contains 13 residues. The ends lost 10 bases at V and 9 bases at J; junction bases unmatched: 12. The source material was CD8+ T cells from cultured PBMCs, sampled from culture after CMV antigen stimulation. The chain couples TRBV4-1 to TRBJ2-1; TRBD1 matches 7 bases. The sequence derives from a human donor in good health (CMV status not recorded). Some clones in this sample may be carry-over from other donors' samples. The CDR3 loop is CATQRQGSSEQFF. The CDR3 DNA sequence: TGCGCCACCCAGAGACAGGGTTCGAGTGAGCAGTTCTTC.